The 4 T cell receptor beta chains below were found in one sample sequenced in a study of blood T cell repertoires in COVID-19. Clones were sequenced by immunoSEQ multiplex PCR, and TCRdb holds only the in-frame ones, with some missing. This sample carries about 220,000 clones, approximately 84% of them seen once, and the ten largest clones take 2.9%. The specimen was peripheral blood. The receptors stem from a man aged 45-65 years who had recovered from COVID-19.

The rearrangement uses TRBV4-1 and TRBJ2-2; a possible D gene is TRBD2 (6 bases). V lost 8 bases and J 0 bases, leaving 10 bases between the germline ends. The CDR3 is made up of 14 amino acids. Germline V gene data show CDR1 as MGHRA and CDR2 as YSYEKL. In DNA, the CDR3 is TGCGCCAGCGAGCGGGTCCCGAACACCGGGGAGCTGTTTTTT. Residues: CASERVPNTGELFF.

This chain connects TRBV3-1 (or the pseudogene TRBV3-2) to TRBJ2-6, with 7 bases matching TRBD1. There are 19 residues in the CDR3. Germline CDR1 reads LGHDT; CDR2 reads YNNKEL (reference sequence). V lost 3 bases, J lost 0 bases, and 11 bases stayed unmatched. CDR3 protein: CASSQTLGQAPSGANVLTF. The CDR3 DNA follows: TGTGCCAGCAGCCAGACATTAGGACAGGCCCCCTCTGGGGCCAACGTCCTGACTTTC.

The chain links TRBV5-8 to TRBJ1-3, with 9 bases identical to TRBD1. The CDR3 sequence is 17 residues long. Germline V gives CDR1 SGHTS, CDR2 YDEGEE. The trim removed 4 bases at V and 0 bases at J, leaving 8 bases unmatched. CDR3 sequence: CASSLTGTGISGNTIYF. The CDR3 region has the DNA TGTGCCAGCAGCCTTACCGGGACAGGGATCTCTGGAAACACCATATATTTT.

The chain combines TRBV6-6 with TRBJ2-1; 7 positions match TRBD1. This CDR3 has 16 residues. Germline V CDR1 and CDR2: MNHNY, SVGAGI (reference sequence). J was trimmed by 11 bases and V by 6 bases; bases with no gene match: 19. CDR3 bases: TGTGCCAGCAGCCAAAAGTCCGGGACAGCCGCTCTGAAGCAGTTCTTC. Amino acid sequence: CASSQKSGTAALKQFF.